The 4 T cell receptor beta chains listed next were all sequenced from one sample in a study of blood T cell repertoires in COVID-19. Some clones are missing from TCRdb's copy, which holds only in-frame ones; the method was immunoSEQ multiplex PCR. The data hold tens of thousands of clones, with roughly nine tenths observed a single time. The sequenced material came from peripheral blood. The source of these receptors is a man aged 60 to 75 with acute or convalescent COVID-19.

The table lists this clone with a count of one. The chain joins TRBV14 to TRBJ1-2; no reliable D call. The V gene lost 1 base and the J gene lost 5 bases, with 8 bases spanning the gap. This CDR3 contains 13 residues. Germline-derived CDR1 and CDR2 are SGHDN and FVKESK. CDR3 amino acids: CASSQVRGYGYTF. CDR3 nucleotides: TGTGCCAGCAGCCAAGTCCGGGGTTATGGCTACACCTTC.

The genes are TRBV5-1 and TRBJ1-1; D call uncertain. Germline CDR1 is SGHRS and CDR2 is YFSETQ. This CDR3 has 15 residues. V was clipped by 4 bases and J by 6 bases, with 19 bases between them. CDR3 loop: CASSQTSRESAEAFF. DNA of the CDR3: TGCGCCAGCAGCCAAACTTCAAGGGAGAGCGCTGAAGCTTTCTTT.

The gene calls are TRBV4-1 and TRBJ1-1; TRBD1 is a possible D gene (5 bases). V shed 0 bases and J shed 7 bases, with 9 bases lying between them. Per the germline V gene, CDR1 is MGHRA and CDR2 is YSYEKL. The CDR3 contains 13 residues. The CDR3 protein is CASSQDRVGEAFF. CDR3 coding DNA: TGCGCCAGCAGCCAAGACAGGGTGGGTGAAGCTTTCTTT.

The chain is built from TRBV5-1 and TRBJ1-1, with TRBD1 matching over 8 bases. V was pared by 4 bases and J by 5 bases, with 10 bases of the junction left unmatched. The CDR3 runs 15 residues. CDR1 SGHRS and CDR2 YFSETQ come from the germline V gene. DNA for the CDR3: TGCGCCAGCAGCATGACAGGGGATCGCTGGACTGAAGCTTTCTTT. Its protein product is CASSMTGDRWTEAFF.